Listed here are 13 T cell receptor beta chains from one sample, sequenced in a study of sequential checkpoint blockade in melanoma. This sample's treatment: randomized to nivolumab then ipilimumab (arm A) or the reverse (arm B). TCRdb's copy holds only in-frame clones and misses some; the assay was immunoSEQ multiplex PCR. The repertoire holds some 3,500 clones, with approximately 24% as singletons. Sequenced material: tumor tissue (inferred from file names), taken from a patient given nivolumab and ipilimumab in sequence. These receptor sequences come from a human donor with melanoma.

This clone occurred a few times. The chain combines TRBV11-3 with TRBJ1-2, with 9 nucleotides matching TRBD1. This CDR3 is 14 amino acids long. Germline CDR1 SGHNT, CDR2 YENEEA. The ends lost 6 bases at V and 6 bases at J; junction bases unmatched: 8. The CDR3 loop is CASSRTGDRNGYTF. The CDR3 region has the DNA TGTGCCAGCAGTCGGACAGGGGATAGAAATGGCTACACCTTC.

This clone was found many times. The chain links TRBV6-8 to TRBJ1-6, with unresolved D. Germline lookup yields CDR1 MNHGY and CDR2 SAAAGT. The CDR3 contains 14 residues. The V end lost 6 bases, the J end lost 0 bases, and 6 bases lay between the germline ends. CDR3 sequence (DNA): TGTGCCAGCAGCTACAGCTCCTATAATTCACCCCTCCACTTT. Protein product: CASSYSSYNSPLHF.

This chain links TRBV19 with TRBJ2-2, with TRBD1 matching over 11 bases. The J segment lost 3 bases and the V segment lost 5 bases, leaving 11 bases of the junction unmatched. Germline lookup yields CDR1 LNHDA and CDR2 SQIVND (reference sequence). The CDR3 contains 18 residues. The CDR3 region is CASSLRTGGRGDTGELFF. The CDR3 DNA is TGTGCCAGTAGTTTGCGGACAGGGGGCCGTGGAGACACCGGGGAGCTGTTTTTT.

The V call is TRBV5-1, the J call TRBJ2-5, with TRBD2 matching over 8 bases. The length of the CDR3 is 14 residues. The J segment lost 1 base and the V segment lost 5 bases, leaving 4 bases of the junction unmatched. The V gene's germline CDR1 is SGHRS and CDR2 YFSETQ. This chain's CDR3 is CASRRGAGQETQYF. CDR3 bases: TGCGCCAGCAGGCGGGGGGCCGGCCAAGAGACCCAGTACTTC.

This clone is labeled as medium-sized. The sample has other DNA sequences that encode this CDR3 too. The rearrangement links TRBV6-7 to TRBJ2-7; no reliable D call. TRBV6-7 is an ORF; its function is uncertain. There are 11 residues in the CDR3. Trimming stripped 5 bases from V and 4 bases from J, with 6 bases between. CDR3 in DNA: TGTGCCAGCAGTGAACCATACGAGCAGTACTTC. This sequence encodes CASSEPYEQYF.

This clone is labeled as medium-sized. CDR3 amino acids: CATEFSTGGYENTIYF. The CDR3 coding sequence is TGTGCCACAGAATTCTCAACAGGGGGTTACGAAAACACCATATATTTT. The V gene is TRBV6-8, the J gene TRBJ1-3; 8 bases line up with TRBD1. V shed 10 bases, J shed 6 bases, and the junction held 17 bases outside the gene matches. Germline V gene lookup returns CDR1 MNHGY and CDR2 SAAAGT. The CDR3 extends over 16 amino acids.

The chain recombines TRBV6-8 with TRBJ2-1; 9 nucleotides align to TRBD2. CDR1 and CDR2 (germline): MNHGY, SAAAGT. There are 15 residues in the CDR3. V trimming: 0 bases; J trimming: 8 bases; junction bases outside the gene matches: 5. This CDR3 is CASSYSAGGLHEQFF. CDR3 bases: TGTGCCAGCAGTTACTCTGCGGGGGGGCTCCATGAGCAGTTCTTC.

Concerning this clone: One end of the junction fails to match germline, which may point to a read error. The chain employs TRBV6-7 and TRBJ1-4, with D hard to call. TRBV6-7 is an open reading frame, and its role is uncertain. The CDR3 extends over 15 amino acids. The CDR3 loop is CAISADGRNNEKLFF. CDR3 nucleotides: TGTGCCATCAGTGCAGATGGACGGAATAATGAAAAACTGTTTTTT.

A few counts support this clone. CDR3 region: CASSFQGAGIEAFF. The CDR3 nucleotides read TGTGCCAGCAGTTTCCAGGGGGCCGGGATTGAAGCTTTCTTT. The chain combines TRBV6-8 with TRBJ1-1, with 8 bases fitting TRBD1. Germline trimming cut 4 bases from V and 7 bases from J; bases unmatched to any gene: 8. Germline values: CDR1 MNHGY, CDR2 SAAAGT. The CDR3 sequence is 14 residues long.

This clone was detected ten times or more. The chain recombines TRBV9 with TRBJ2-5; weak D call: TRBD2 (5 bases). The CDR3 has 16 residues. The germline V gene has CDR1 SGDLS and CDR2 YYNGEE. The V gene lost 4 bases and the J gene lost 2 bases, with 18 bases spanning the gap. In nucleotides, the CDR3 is TGTGCCAGCAGCTTAAGCACCGGGAACCATCAAGAGACCCAGTACTTC. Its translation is CASSLSTGNHQETQYF.

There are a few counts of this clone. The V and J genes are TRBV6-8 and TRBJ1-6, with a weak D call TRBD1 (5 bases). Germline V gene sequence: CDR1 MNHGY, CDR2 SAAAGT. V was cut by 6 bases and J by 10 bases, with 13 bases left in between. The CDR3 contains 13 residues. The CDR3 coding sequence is TGTGCCAGCAGCGAGCAGGGAGGATCACCCCTCCACTTT. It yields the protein CASSEQGGSPLHF.

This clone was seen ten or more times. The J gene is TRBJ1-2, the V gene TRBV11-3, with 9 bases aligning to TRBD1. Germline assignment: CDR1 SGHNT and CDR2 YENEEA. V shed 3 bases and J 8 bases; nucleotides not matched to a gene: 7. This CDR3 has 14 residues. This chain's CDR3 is CASSLGQGNLGYTF. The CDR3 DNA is TGTGCCAGCAGCTTGGGACAGGGAAATTTAGGCTACACCTTC.

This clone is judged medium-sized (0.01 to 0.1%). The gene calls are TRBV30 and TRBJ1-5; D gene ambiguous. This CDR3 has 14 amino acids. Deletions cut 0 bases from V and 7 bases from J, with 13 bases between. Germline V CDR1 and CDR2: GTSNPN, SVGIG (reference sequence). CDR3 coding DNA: TGTGCCTGGAGTGTGGCCGTTGGGAGGCAGCCCCAGCATTTT. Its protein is CAWSVAVGRQPQHF.